These 10 T cell receptor beta chains share one sample of origin, sequenced in a study of cytomegalovirus exposure and HLA in healthy donors. PCR involved 60 Vbeta and 13 Jbeta primers. Profiled with immunoSEQ multiplex PCR; TCRdb holds only in-frame clones, not every one. The sample includes under 70,000 clones, about 77% seen only once; the top ten take over 2.5%. The sample comprised PBMCs. All receptors derive from a female donor in good health and CMV-seronegative.

The gene calls are TRBV7-9 and TRBJ2-7; 7 nucleotides agree with TRBD1. CDR1 SEHNR and CDR2 FQNEAQ come from the germline V gene (reference sequence). CDR3 size: 13 residues. J was trimmed by 4 bases and V by 5 bases; bases with no gene match: 5. CDR3 sequence reads: CASSPSTGYEQYF. The CDR3 nucleotides are TGTGCCAGCAGCCCATCGACAGGGTACGAGCAGTACTTC. Using reference TRBV7-9 and TRBJ2-7 for the parts outside the CDR3, the full variable domain is DTGVSQNPRHKITKRGQNVTFRCDPISEHNRLYWYRQTLGQGPEFLTYFQNEAQLEKSRLLSDRFSAERPKGSFSTLEIQRTEQGDSAMYLCASSPSTGYEQYFGPGTRLTVT.

This clone appeared a few times. This chain joins TRBV4-1 and TRBJ2-1; 8 nucleotides agree with TRBD2. The germline V gene has CDR1 MGHRA and CDR2 YSYEKL. V shed 3 bases and J 2 bases; nucleotides not matched to a gene: 3. This CDR3 is 15 amino acids long. CDR3 sequence reads: CASSQMGLAYNEQFF. Here the CDR3 DNA reads TGCGCCAGCAGCCAGATGGGACTAGCCTACAATGAGCAGTTCTTC.

The V and J genes are TRBV5-1 and TRBJ1-6; D uncertain. The ends were cut back, 0 bases at V and 7 bases at J, with 8 bases in the middle. CDR1 and CDR2 from the germline V gene are SGHRS and YFSETQ. The CDR3 runs 14 residues. In DNA form, the CDR3 reads TGCGCCAGCAGCTTGGGTGCAGAAAATTCACCCCTCCACTTT. It specifies CASSLGAENSPLHF.

This chain joins TRBV18 and TRBJ2-5; D gene uncertain. The germline V gene has CDR1 KGHSH and CDR2 LQKENI. The CDR3 length is 12 residues. Trimming took 3 bases from V and 0 from J, leaving 2 bases between them. The CDR3 nucleotides read TGTGCCAGCTCACCCAACCAAGAGACCCAGTACTTC. Amino acids: CASSPNQETQYF.

The V gene is TRBV25-1, the J gene TRBJ2-3, with 8 positions matching TRBD2. V lost 7 bases and J lost 6; bases outside the gene matches: 9. Per germline, CDR1 MGHDK and CDR2 SYGVNS. CDR3 length: 14 amino acids. The CDR3 is CASTAGLEVDTQYF. The CDR3 nucleotides read TGTGCCAGCACTGCGGGACTAGAGGTCGATACGCAGTATTTT. The full variable domain, rest sourced from reference TRBV25-1 and TRBJ2-3, is EADIYQTPRYLVIGTGKKITLECSQTMGHDKMYWYQQDPGMELHLIHYSYGVNSTEKGDLSSESTVSRIRTEHFPLTLESARPSHTSQYLCASTAGLEVDTQYFGPGTRLTVL.

The chain carries TRBV7-9 and TRBJ1-2; a possible D gene is TRBD1 (6 bases). With 1 base removed from V and 8 bases from J, the gap between germline ends came to 17 bases. CDR1 is SEHNR and CDR2 is FQNEAQ in the germline V gene (reference sequence). The CDR3 is made up of 15 amino acids. CDR3 coding DNA: TGTGCCAGCAGCTTAGAGAAGTCCGGGACAACGGGCTACACCTTC. The encoded protein is CASSLEKSGTTGYTF.

The gene calls are TRBV7-8 and TRBJ1-5; perhaps TRBD1 as D (5 bases). CDR3 length: 15 residues. Trimming took off 0 bases at V and 9 bases at J, with 15 bases between the two ends. Germline-derived CDR1 and CDR2 are SGHVS and FQNEAQ. The CDR3 region is CASSLAGRGGGPQHF. The CDR3, as DNA: TGTGCCAGCAGCTTAGCTGGGCGAGGCGGGGGGCCCCAGCATTTT. Using reference TRBV7-8 and TRBJ1-5 for the parts outside the CDR3, the full variable domain is GAGVSQSPRYKVAKRGQDVALRCDPISGHVSLFWYQQALGQGPEFLTYFQNEAQLDKSGLPSDRFFAERPEGSVSTLKIQRTQQEDSAVYLCASSLAGRGGGPQHFGDGTRLSIL.

The chain couples TRBV7-8 to TRBJ1-3; D gene uncertain. Germline CDR1 SGHVS, CDR2 FQNEAQ. V shed 4 bases and J shed 0 bases, with 10 bases lying between them. The CDR3 covers 15 residues. CDR3 in amino acids: CASSSDLGSGNTIYF. CDR3 in DNA: TGTGCCAGCAGCTCGGACTTGGGCTCTGGAAACACCATATATTTT.

The rearrangement links TRBV9 to TRBJ2-7; 9 positions agree with TRBD1. CDR3 length: 18 amino acids. J lost 0 bases, V lost 2 bases, and 12 bases had no gene match. In germline, CDR1 is SGDLS, CDR2 YYNGEE. CDR3 region: CASSVRDRAMKHSYEQYF. The DNA for the CDR3 is TGTGCCAGCAGCGTTCGGGACAGGGCGATGAAACACTCCTACGAGCAGTACTTC.

J is TRBJ1-2 and V is TRBV6-6; 9 nucleotides match TRBD1. This CDR3 spans 12 amino acids. V dropped 9 bases and J dropped 6; count of bases not matched to a gene: 5. Germline-derived CDR1 and CDR2 are MNHNY and SVGAGI (reference sequence). CDR3 nucleotides: TGTGCCAGTTCGGACAGGGGTGATGGCTACACCTTC. Translating it yields CASSDRGDGYTF.